The 27 T cell receptor beta chains below come from one sample, sequenced in a study of HIV-infected children after antiretroviral therapy interruption. RNA-based 3' RACE libraries used unique molecular identifiers. TCRdb itself ran the 3' RACE reads through MiXCR, one entry per CDR3 protein. The data contain 14,000 to 15,000 distinct CDR3 sequences, under 4% of them singletons. Treatment noted: PENTA 11 planned treatment interruption arm or continuous ART arm. Here the sequenced sample was CD45RO+ CD8+ T cells from PBMCs, pooled from several time points, taken from a donor given antiretroviral therapy, either interrupted or continuous. The subset was: memory CD8+ CD45RO+ CD45RA- T cells. These TCRs come from a pool of human donors with HIV.

This clonotype was seen at least ten times. The CDR3 sequence: CATDGGSEQYF. CDR3 DNA: TGTGCCACCGATGGGGGGAGCGAGCAGTACTTC. The chain uses TRBV27 and TRBJ2-7; perhaps TRBD2 as D (6 bases). V was clipped by 10 bases and J by 6 bases, with 13 bases between them. CDR1 and CDR2 from the germline V gene are MNHEY and SMNVEV (reference sequence). This CDR3 is built from 11 residues.

Many counts were recorded for this clonotype. V and J are TRBV10-2 and TRBJ1-1; D remains ambiguous. Trimming removed 1 base from V and 1 base from J, with 7 bases in between. This CDR3 region has 14 residues. The germline CDR1 and CDR2 sequences are WSHSY and SAAADI. The CDR3 reads CASSEWAGNTEAFF. In DNA form, the CDR3 reads TGCGCCAGCAGTGAGTGGGCGGGGAACACTGAAGCTTTCTTT.

This clonotype was counted between two and nine times. The chain employs TRBV6-1 and TRBJ2-7; 9 bases match TRBD1. The CDR3 runs to 16 residues. J was trimmed by 8 bases and V by 7 bases; bases with no gene match: 18. Germline V gene sequence: CDR1 MNHNS, CDR2 SASEGT. The CDR3 protein is CASNRNSGTGISKQYF. The CDR3 DNA is TGTGCCAGCAATCGAAATTCCGGGACAGGGATCTCCAAGCAGTACTTC.

V usage is TRBV7-3 and J usage is TRBJ1-3; D perhaps matches TRBD1 (6 bases). CDR1 SGHTA and CDR2 FQGTGA come from the germline V gene. Trimming left V 6 bases short and J 4 bases short, with 19 bases between. The CDR3 has 16 residues. The CDR3 coding sequence is TGTGCCAGCAGTTATCATCCGGGGGGCAGCGGAAACACCATATATTTT. Encoded protein: CASSYHPGGSGNTIYF.

This clonotype came up many times. V usage is TRBV2 and J usage is TRBJ2-5, with 12 nucleotides matching TRBD1. J gave up 5 bases and V 3 bases, and 7 bases lay outside the gene matches. The length of the CDR3 is 16 residues. Per the germline V gene, CDR1 is SNHLY and CDR2 is FYNNEI. The CDR3 DNA reads as TGTGCCAGCAGTGAGAGGGACAGGGGGCTTTGGGAGACCCAGTACTTC. Amino acids: CASSERDRGLWETQYF.

This clonotype occurred many times. The chain joins TRBV27 to TRBJ2-5, with unresolved D. The CDR3 covers 14 residues. Trimming left V 3 bases short and J 5 bases short, with 13 bases between. Germline V gene lookup returns CDR1 MNHEY and CDR2 SMNVEV (reference sequence). The CDR3 DNA reads as TGTGCCAGCAGTTTTTCCCGGATACTGGAGACCCAGTACTTC. This translates into CASSFSRILETQYF.

This clonotype showed up just a few times. V is TRBV4-2 and J is TRBJ2-6, with D unclear. The CDR3 loop spans 19 amino acids. Trimming removed 4 bases from V and 2 bases from J, with 21 bases in between. The germline CDR1 and CDR2 sequences are LGHNA and YNFKEQ. CDR3 nucleotide sequence: TGTGCCAGCAGCCCCCACGAAGGGCACGTTACTACTGGGGCCAACGTCCTGACTTTC. Translating it yields CASSPHEGHVTTGANVLTF.

This clonotype was observed many times. V gene TRBV11-3 combines with J gene TRBJ1-5, with 8 bases identical to TRBD1. From germline, CDR1 is SGHNT and CDR2 YENEEA. CDR3 length: 14 residues. Trimming removed 5 bases from V and 5 bases from J; junction bases left unmatched: 5. DNA of the CDR3: TGTGCCAGCAGCCGGACAGGGAAGGATCAGCCCCAGCATTTT. It yields the protein CASSRTGKDQPQHF.

This clonotype turned up a few times. The V gene is TRBV27, the J gene TRBJ2-1; D may be TRBD2 (6 bases). This CDR3 spans 14 amino acids. Trimming pared 6 bases from V and 6 bases from J, leaving 15 bases between. The germline gives CDR1 MNHEY, CDR2 SMNVEV (reference sequence). In DNA, the CDR3 is TGTGCCAGCAGGGGGGGACCTCAAGGCAATGAGCAGTTCTTC. Translation gives CASRGGPQGNEQFF.

This clonotype was detected ten times or more. The CDR3 DNA is TGTGCCAGCGCCGGGACTAGCGGGAGCACAGATACGCAGTATTTT. This translates into CASAGTSGSTDTQYF. The chain has TRBV6-4 and TRBJ2-3; TRBD2 matches at 12 bases. The CDR3 runs 15 residues. Germline CDR1 is MRHNA and CDR2 is SNTAGT. Losses at the gene ends were 8 bases for V and 0 bases for J; bases not matched to a gene: 3.

The J gene is TRBJ1-1, the V gene TRBV6-2 or TRBV6-3, with TRBD1 matching 10 bases. The CDR3 length is 14 residues. Germline V gene lookup returns CDR1 MNHEY and CDR2 SVGEGT. The J segment lost 5 bases and the V segment lost 6 bases, leaving 6 bases of the junction unmatched. Here the CDR3 reads CASRQPGQGTEAFF. CDR3 sequence (DNA): TGTGCCAGCAGACAACCGGGACAGGGGACTGAAGCTTTCTTT.

This clonotype was detected ten times or more. The V and J genes are TRBV7-2 and TRBJ2-7; D not certain. In germline, CDR1 is SGHTA, CDR2 FQGNSA. V was shortened by 3 bases and J by 6 bases, with 15 bases between the two germline ends. The CDR3 loop spans 14 amino acids. CDR3 coding DNA: TGTGCCAGCAGCTTGGGCCCGTCGGTGGGCGAGCAGTACTTC. This sequence encodes CASSLGPSVGEQYF.

In its sample, this clonotype was seen many times. J is TRBJ1-4 and V is TRBV12-3 or TRBV12-4; D is undetermined. The CDR3 length is 12 residues. V was trimmed by 4 bases and J by 7 bases, leaving 7 bases between them. In nucleotides, the CDR3 is TGTGCCAGCAGTTCCATGGGTGAAAAACTGTTTTTT. Translated: CASSSMGEKLFF.

This clonotype was seen repeatedly, ten times or more. The rearrangement uses TRBV7-9 and TRBJ2-2; tentative D call: TRBD2 (6 bases). The V gene's germline CDR1 is SEHNR and CDR2 FQNEAQ (reference sequence). Trimming cost V 11 bases and J 1 base, with 14 bases left between them. There are 14 residues in the CDR3. The CDR3 coding sequence is TGTGCCTCCCGGGGGACGGAGAACACCGGGGAGCTGTTTTTT. Protein product: CASRGTENTGELFF.

This clonotype appeared many times. The genes are TRBV5-1 and TRBJ2-1; D might be TRBD1 (6 bases). The V end lost 4 bases, the J end lost 3 bases, and 11 bases lay between the germline ends. The CDR3 is 14 residues long. CDR1 is SGHRS and CDR2 is YFSETQ in the germline V gene. CDR3 in amino acids: CASSEDRFYNEQFF. The DNA of the CDR3 is TGCGCCAGCAGCGAGGACAGATTCTACAATGAGCAGTTCTTC.

This clonotype has a count of ten or more. The genes are TRBV11-2 and TRBJ1-1; D gene unclear. The V end was cut by 3 bases, the J end by 1 base, with 9 bases between. This CDR3 is built from 14 residues. Germline CDR1 reads SGHAT; CDR2 reads FQNNGV. CDR3: CASSFPDSNTEAFF. Here the CDR3 DNA reads TGTGCCAGCAGCTTTCCAGACTCGAACACTGAAGCTTTCTTT. Combining the CDR3 with reference TRBV11-2 and TRBJ1-1 gives the whole variable domain EAGVAQSPRYKIIEKRQSVAFWCNPISGHATLYWYQQILGQGPKLLIQFQNNGVVDDSQLPKDRFSAERLKGVDSTLKIQPAKLEDSAVYLCASSFPDSNTEAFFGQGTRLTVV.

This clonotype was recorded many times. This chain joins TRBV20-1 and TRBJ1-1; TRBD1 matches 9 bases. Germline V gives CDR1 DFQATT, CDR2 SNEGSKA (reference sequence). V was clipped by 5 bases and J by 1 base; unmatched bases: 8. The CDR3 spans 15 residues. The chain's CDR3 is CSARGTGWRNTEAFF. CDR3 bases: TGCAGTGCTCGAGGGACAGGGTGGAGGAACACTGAAGCTTTCTTT.

This clonotype was found many times. The V gene is TRBV5-4, the J gene TRBJ2-1, with a tentative D call TRBD2 (6 bases). The CDR3 is 17 amino acids. Trimming left V 4 bases short and J 9 bases short, with 26 bases between. CDR1 is SGHNT, CDR2 YYREEE, per germline (reference sequence). DNA for the CDR3: TGTGCCAGCAGCCTTAACCCCTGCGGAGGGCGTGCGTGTGAGCAGTTCTTC. Translation gives CASSLNPCGGRACEQFF.

This clonotype was recorded at least ten times. This chain joins TRBV18 and TRBJ2-2; the match to TRBD1 covers 9 bases. Trimming took 7 bases from V and 5 from J; bases not matched to a gene: 5. This CDR3 is built from 14 residues. Germline CDR1 reads KGHSH; CDR2 reads LQKENI. Here the CDR3 DNA reads TGTGCCAGCTTTCCGACAGGGGGAACCGGGGAGCTGTTTTTT. This sequence encodes CASFPTGGTGELFF.

This clonotype was observed at least ten times. CDR3 loop: CATSSEFDGYEQYF. The CDR3 DNA reads TGTGCCACCAGCAGCGAGTTCGACGGCTACGAGCAGTACTTC. The gene calls are TRBV15 and TRBJ2-7; D is undetermined. There are 14 residues in the CDR3. V lost 3 bases and J 3 bases, leaving 12 bases between the germline ends. Germline V gene lookup returns CDR1 LNHNV and CDR2 YYDKDF (reference sequence).

Turning to this clonotype: A much larger clonotype is one base distant, so this may be a read error. V usage is TRBV4-2 and J usage is TRBJ2-1; no clear D. CDR1 and CDR2 from the germline V gene are LGHNA and YNFKEQ. The CDR3 contains 11 residues. This chain's CDR3 is CASSLLNERFF. The CDR3, as DNA: TGTGCCAGCAGCCTCCTCAATGAGCGGTTCTTC.

This clonotype was detected ten times or more. The V and J genes are TRBV9 and TRBJ1-2, with D unclear. This CDR3 is 11 amino acids long. V gave up 3 bases and J gave up 4 bases, with 4 bases separating them. Looked up from germline, CDR1 is SGDLS and CDR2 is YYNGEE. CDR3 loop: CASSAIYGYTF. The CDR3 DNA reads TGTGCCAGCAGCGCTATCTATGGCTACACCTTC.

This clonotype was detected many times. This chain links TRBV2 with TRBJ1-2; maybe TRBD1 (6 bases). The CDR3 totals 13 residues. Germline loops: CDR1 SNHLY, CDR2 FYNNEI. Trimming shortened V by 5 bases and J by 7 bases, and 14 bases separated the two germline ends. This CDR3 is CASSLRQDPGYTF. CDR3 DNA: TGTGCCAGCAGTTTAAGACAGGACCCTGGCTACACCTTC. The whole variable domain, remainder taken from reference TRBV2 and TRBJ1-2, is EPEVTQTPSHQVTQMGQEVILRCVPISNHLYFYWYRQILGQKVEFLVSFYNNEISEKSEIFDDQFSVERPDGSNFTLKIRSTKLEDSAMYFCASSLRQDPGYTFGSGTRLTVV.

This clonotype came up many times. This chain connects TRBV30 to TRBJ2-1; 12 nucleotides line up with TRBD2. Per germline, CDR1 GTSNPN and CDR2 SVGIG (reference sequence). The CDR3 spans 13 residues. V trimming: 0 bases; J trimming: 15 bases; junction bases outside the gene matches: 6. As DNA, the CDR3 is TGTGCCTGGAGTGTGACTAGCGGGGGCCAGGGGTTCTTC. This encodes CAWSVTSGGQGFF.

The table lists this clonotype with many counts. This chain links TRBV15 with TRBJ2-2, with a tentative D call TRBD2 (6 bases). The germline V gene has CDR1 LNHNV and CDR2 YYDKDF (reference sequence). The length of the CDR3 is 17 residues. Deletions cut 6 bases from V and 3 bases from J, with 20 bases between. The CDR3 DNA is TGTGCCACCAGGCGGGGTTTTGGCGAAATCGACACCGGGGAGCTGTTTTTT. Translating gives CATRRGFGEIDTGELFF. Supplemented by reference TRBV15 and TRBJ2-2, the full variable domain reads DAMVIQNPRYQVTQFGKPVTLSCSQTLNHNVMYWYQQKSSQAPKLLFHYYDKDFNNEADTPDNFQSRRPNTSFCFLDIRSPGLGDTAMYLCATRRGFGEIDTGELFFGEGSRLTVL.

This clonotype has a count of ten or more. The rearrangement joins TRBV12-3 or TRBV12-4 to TRBJ2-7; no firm D call. V was pared by 10 bases and J by 1 base, with 20 bases between. This CDR3 is 15 amino acids long. CDR3 nucleotide sequence: TGTGCCAACAGCTCTGGACCTTCACAATCCTACGAGCAGTACTTC. Its translation: CANSSGPSQSYEQYF.

Ten or more counts support this clonotype. The chain employs TRBV9 and TRBJ2-1, with 7 bases lining up with TRBD2. The CDR3 is 20 amino acids. The V segment lost 5 bases and the J segment 4 bases; nucleotides outside the gene matches: 24. CDR1 and CDR2 from the germline V gene are SGDLS and YYNGEE. This CDR3 is CASSHPRGDFLGSFYNEQFF. In nucleotides, the CDR3 is TGTGCCAGCAGTCACCCCCGGGGGGACTTCCTTGGGTCGTTTTACAATGAGCAGTTCTTC.